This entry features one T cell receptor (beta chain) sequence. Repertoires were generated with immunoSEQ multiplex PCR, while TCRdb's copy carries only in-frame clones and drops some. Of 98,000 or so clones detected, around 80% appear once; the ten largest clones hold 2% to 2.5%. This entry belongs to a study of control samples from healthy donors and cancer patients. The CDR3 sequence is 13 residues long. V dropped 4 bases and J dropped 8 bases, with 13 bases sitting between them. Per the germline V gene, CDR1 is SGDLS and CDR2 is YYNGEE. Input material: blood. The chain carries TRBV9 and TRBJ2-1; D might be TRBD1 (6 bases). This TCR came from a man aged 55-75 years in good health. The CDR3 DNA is TGTGCCAGCAGCAGACAGGTTGCCGATGAGCAGTTCTTC. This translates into CASSRQVADEQFF.